What follows are 5 T cell receptor beta chains derived from one specimen sequenced in a study of blood T cell repertoires in COVID-19. The repertoire was sequenced with immunoSEQ multiplex PCR; TCRdb's copy has only in-frame clones and lacks some. In the table there are about 350,000 clones, about 86% of which are singletons. The sequenced material came from peripheral blood. The receptors come from a woman aged 55 to 70 with COVID-19, enrolled during active disease.

V and J are TRBV5-1 and TRBJ2-4; possible D gene TRBD1, 7 bases. The germline V gene encodes CDR1 SGHRS and CDR2 YFSETQ. This CDR3 has 15 amino acids. Between the trimmed V and J ends, which lost 3 bases and 5 bases, there was a span of 15 bases. The CDR3 nucleotides read TGCGCCAGCAGCTCCCAGGGGGGCTGGGAAAACATTCAGTACTTC. Translated, it gives CASSSQGGWENIQYF. The full variable domain, in which reference TRBV5-1 and TRBJ2-4 provide the parts outside the CDR3, is KAGVTQTPRYLIKTRGQQVTLSCSPISGHRSVSWYQQTPGQGLQFLFEYFSETQRNKGNFPGRFSGRQFSNSRSEMNVSTLELGDSALYLCASSSQGGWENIQYFGAGTRLSVL.

The V call is TRBV14, the J call TRBJ1-2; D is possibly TRBD1 (6 bases). V was shortened by 2 bases and J by 2 bases, with 12 bases between the two germline ends. The germline gives CDR1 SGHDN, CDR2 FVKESK. CDR3 size: 15 residues. CDR3 nucleotide sequence: TGTGCCAGCAGCCAATGGAGAGGGACAAACTATGGCTACACCTTC. It yields the protein CASSQWRGTNYGYTF.

This clone is a singleton in its sample. The sample has other DNA sequences that encode this CDR3 too. The rearrangement uses TRBV30 and TRBJ1-1; a weak D match, TRBD1 (6 bases). CDR1 and CDR2 from the germline V gene are GTSNPN and SVGIG (reference sequence). Trimming shortened V by 0 bases and J by 1 base, and 6 bases separated the two germline ends. This CDR3 comprises 13 residues. The CDR3 region is CAWSVDRNTEAFF. CDR3 in DNA: TGTGCCTGGAGTGTGGACAGGAACACTGAAGCTTTCTTT.

This sequence joins TRBV30 and TRBJ1-2, with D possibly TRBD1 on 6 matching bases. CDR3 length: 14 amino acids. Germline-derived CDR1 and CDR2 are GTSNPN and SVGIG (reference sequence). The germline V and J ends were trimmed by 1 base and 1 base, with 10 bases remaining between them. The CDR3 DNA reads TGTGCCTGGAGTGCCCAGGGGTATAACTATGGCTACACCTTC. It yields the protein CAWSAQGYNYGYTF.

The chain recombines TRBV6-5 with TRBJ2-1; 11 bases match TRBD2. The trim removed 4 bases at V and 6 bases at J, leaving 8 bases unmatched. CDR1 MNHEY and CDR2 SVGAGI come from the germline V gene. The CDR3 covers 16 residues. The CDR3 coding sequence is TGTGCCAGCAGTTGGTTTAAGCTAGCGGGGGGCAATGAGCAGTTCTTC. Translating it yields CASSWFKLAGGNEQFF.